This T cell receptor beta chain came from a study of early T cells in non-severe SARS-CoV-2 infection. With 6 bases clipped from V and 2 bases from J, the junction kept 10 bases outside the gene matches. This CDR3 has 15 amino acids. From germline, CDR1 is DFQATT and CDR2 SNEGSKA (reference sequence). Unique molecular identifiers tagged individual cDNA molecules. TCRdb used MiXCR to reprocess the 5' RACE reads, holding one entry per CDR3 protein. The repertoire holds roughly 60,000 distinct CDR3 sequences, about 7.1% seen once, with 5.8% in the top ten. This clonotype was counted ten times or more. The chain is built from TRBV20-1 and TRBJ2-3, with TRBD2 matching over 8 bases. The source of this sequence is an adult who was a healthcare worker with PCR-confirmed SARS-CoV-2 infection or an uninfected control (not recorded which). The specimen comprised whole blood, sampled at baseline. The DNA of the CDR3 is TGCAGTGCAGGGCGGGGGGCCACCCACACAGATACGCAGTATTTT. It codes for CSAGRGATHTDTQYF.